This T cell receptor (beta chain) came from a study of blood T cell repertoires in COVID-19. Produced via immunoSEQ multiplex PCR; TCRdb's table is partial and in-frame only. The sample shows around 83,000 clones, around nine tenths of them seen only once. The CDR3 runs 14 residues. Trimming pared 0 bases from V and 2 bases from J, leaving 8 bases between. Germline CDR1 and CDR2: SGHRS and YFSETQ. V usage is TRBV5-1 and J usage is TRBJ1-2; possible D gene TRBD1, 6 bases. The sequence derives from a man in his 70s with active or convalescent COVID-19. Sequencing was done on a sample of peripheral blood. The DNA for the CDR3 is TGCGCCAGCAGCTTGGGGCAGGGGAACTATGGCTACACCTTC. As protein: CASSLGQGNYGYTF.